A selection of T cell receptor beta chains follows, all from one sample in a study of T cells in localized non-small cell lung cancer. Assay used: immunoSEQ multiplex PCR; TCRdb lists only in-frame clones, some missing. The table includes tens of thousands of clones, roughly 90% detected once. The sample consisted of peripheral blood, taken before any cancer treatment. These receptors came from a man between 40 and 69 years old with stage I squamous cell lung carcinoma. CDR3s include the opening cysteine and the closing phenylalanine or tryptophan. D genes are given only for firm matches. Size values are once, few and many counts, or a class for expanded clones, and some rows have none.

-	TRBJ2-7	TRBV7-9	-	TGTGCCAGCAGTCCCCCCGGCAGGGTAACCTACGAGCAGTACTTC	CASSPPGRVTYEQYF
once	TRBJ2-2	TRBV5-1	-	TGCGCCAGCAGGGGGGGACAGCTCGCGAACACCGGGGAGCTGTTTTTT	CASRGGQLANTGELFF
-	TRBJ2-7	TRBV18	TRBD2	TGTGCCAGCTCACCCTATAGCGGGGTAGCAGCCGAGCAGTACTTC	CASSPYSGVAAEQYF
-	TRBJ1-1	TRBV27	-	TGTGCCAGCACGCCCGCCCCGGGGCAGGGCAACACTGAAGCTTTCTTT	CASTPAPGQGNTEAFF
-	TRBJ1-1	TRBV6-4	-	TGTGCCAGCAGACCAACCCCCCGAGGGAAAGGGACTGAAGCTTTCTTT	CASRPTPRGKGTEAFF
-	TRBJ1-1	TRBV7-9	-	TGTGCCAGCAGCTTAGGGGGGAATAGGGGCACTGAAGCTTTCTTT	CASSLGGNRGTEAFF
-	TRBJ1-5	TRBV2	TRBD1	TGTGCCAGCAGTGGGGACAGGGGCAATCAGCCCCAGCATTTT	CASSGDRGNQPQHF
-	TRBJ2-3	TRBV5-1	-	TGCGCCAGCAGCTTGCGGGGCTGGCGGGCGGGCACAGATACGCAGTATTTT	CASSLRGWRAGTDTQYF
-	TRBJ2-2	TRBV27	-	TGTGCCAGCAGTGGGGGGGCCTACCTAAACACCGGGGAGCTGTTTTTT	CASSGGAYLNTGELFF
-	TRBJ2-7	TRBV7-7	TRBD1	TGTGCCAGCAGCTTTGTGACAGGGGAAGAGCAGTACTTC	CASSFVTGEEQYF
-	TRBJ1-2	TRBV30	-	TGTGCCTGGACGCATTCAGACAGGAACTATGGCTACACCTTC	CAWTHSDRNYGYTF
-	TRBJ1-6	TRBV7-2	-	TGTGCCAGCAGCTTAGCCCAGGTGATGGGCAATTCACCCCTCCACTTT	CASSLAQVMGNSPLHF
-	TRBJ1-2	TRBV6-5	TRBD1	TGTGCCAGCAGTCGGGACAGGGCGGCGGGCTACACCTTC	CASSRDRAAGYTF
-	TRBJ2-5	TRBV9	TRBD2	TGTGCCAGCAGCGCCCGACTAGCGGGGGCTGAGACCCAGTACTTC	CASSARLAGAETQYF
-	TRBJ1-2	TRBV27	-	TGTGCCAGCAGTTTCCGGGACATGCGGGGCTACACCTTC	CASSFRDMRGYTF
-	TRBJ1-1	TRBV6-9	-	TGTGCCAGCAGTTTTCGGTTTAGTGCGGGGGTCGCTTTCTTT	CASSFRFSAGVAFF
few	TRBJ2-5	TRBV18	-	TGTGCCAGCTCACCATTCGGAAAAGAGACCCAGTACTTC	CASSPFGKETQYF
-	TRBJ1-1	TRBV7-9	-	TGTGCCAGCAGCTTAGAGGAGGGGGCTGAAGCTTTCTTT	CASSLEEGAEAFF
-	TRBJ1-5	TRBV18	TRBD1	TGTGCCAGCTCACTGACTGTCGGACAGGGAGACAATCAGCCCCAGCATTTT	CASSLTVGQGDNQPQHF
-	TRBJ2-1	TRBV6-5	TRBD2	TGTGCCACCATTGGGGGGGGAGATGAGCAGTTCTTC	CATIGGGDEQFF
-	TRBJ1-1	TRBV29-1	-	TGCAGCGTTACCCAGAGCCCGTACACTGAAGCTTTCTTT	CSVTQSPYTEAFF
-	TRBJ1-6	TRBV27	-	TGTGCCAGCAGTAGGAGGGAATCCTATAATTCACCCCTCCACTTT	CASSRRESYNSPLHF
-	TRBJ1-2	TRBV5-1	-	TGCGCCAGCAGCGGGGGTGGGGCCTCCTCCGGCTACACCTTC	CASSGGGASSGYTF
-	TRBJ1-5	TRBV5-8	-	TGTGCCAGCAGCCCCGGACAGATGGGCAATCAGCCCCAGCATTTT	CASSPGQMGNQPQHF
-	TRBJ1-2	TRBV7-9	-	TGTGCCAGCAGCCGGCGAGAGAGAGGCTACACCTTC	CASSRRERGYTF
-	TRBJ1-5	TRBV6-5	-	TGTGCCAGCAGACCAGGGGCGGAAGGCAATCAGCCCCAGCATTTT	CASRPGAEGNQPQHF
-	TRBJ1-1	TRBV6-1	-	TGTGCCAGCAGTGAAGGGTTTATTGTAGTGAACACTGAAGCTTTCTTT	CASSEGFIVVNTEAFF
-	TRBJ1-5	TRBV28	-	TGTGCCAGCAGTTTATTGCCCCGAAATCAGCCCCAGCATTTT	CASSLLPRNQPQHF
-	TRBJ1-1	TRBV4-2	TRBD1	TGTGCCAGCAGCCAACCTCAGGGGGGTCTGAGAGTGTTGTATGAAGCTTTCTTT	CASSQPQGGLRVLYEAFF
-	TRBJ2-7	TRBV5-6	-	TGTGCCAGCAGCATCAGGGGTGCCGGGGGCGAGCAGTACTTC	CASSIRGAGGEQYF
-	TRBJ1-1	TRBV19	TRBD1	TGTGCCAGTAGAGGACAGGGGGTTGGCAATGGGAACACTGAAGCTTTCTTT	CASRGQGVGNGNTEAFF
-	TRBJ2-7	TRBV19	-	TGTGCCAGTAGTATGCAGCTGGGCCGCTACGAGCAGTACTTC	CASSMQLGRYEQYF
-	TRBJ1-4	TRBV7-2	TRBD1	TGTGCCAGCAGCCTGAACTACCGGGACAGAGGGGAAAAACTGTTTTTT	CASSLNYRDRGEKLFF
-	TRBJ2-3	TRBV29-1	-	TGCAGCGTTGAGGGTCAGGGAACAGATACGCAGTATTTT	CSVEGQGTDTQYF
few	TRBJ1-1	TRBV6-5	-	TGTGCCAGCAGTTCAGGTCCGGGGGCCGAAGCTTTCTTT	CASSSGPGAEAFF
-	TRBJ2-2	TRBV7-6	TRBD1	TGTGCCAGCAGCCATCACGGACAGGTTGGGGGGGAGCTGTTTTTT	CASSHHGQVGGELFF
-	TRBJ2-1	TRBV6-1	-	TGTGCCAGCAGTGACCAAGGGTCCTACAATGAGCAGTTCTTC	CASSDQGSYNEQFF
-	TRBJ2-3	TRBV11-2	-	TGTGCCAGCAGTCCTGGCGCAGATACGCAGTATTTT	CASSPGADTQYF
once	TRBJ1-2	TRBV5-1	-	TGCGCCAGCAGCTTTGGGGCTGCAGGTCTCTTTCGTGGAGTCTATGGCTACACCTTC	CASSFGAAGLFRGVYGYTF
-	TRBJ2-7	TRBV7-2	-	TGTGCCAGCAGCTTAGGGGGACGCGAGCAGTACTTC	CASSLGGREQYF
-	TRBJ2-5	TRBV10-2	-	TGCGCCAGTAGTAAGGGAGAGACCCAGTACTTC	CASSKGETQYF
few	TRBJ1-1	TRBV18	-	TGTGCCAGCTCACCACCGCGCGGCCCGGGACAAAGGAACACTGAAGCTTTCTTT	CASSPPRGPGQRNTEAFF
-	TRBJ1-1	TRBV7-8	-	TGTGCCAGCAGCTTATCGGGGCAGGGGCGCATGAACACTGAAGCTTTCTTT	CASSLSGQGRMNTEAFF
-	TRBJ2-3	TRBV4-2	TRBD2	TGTGCCAGCAGCCAGGACGGGACTAGCGGGGGGGCCATAGATACGCAGTATTTT	CASSQDGTSGGAIDTQYF
-	TRBJ1-2	TRBV5-1	-	TGCGCCAGCAGCTTGGAGGTGACCGCGGGTGGCTACACCTTC	CASSLEVTAGGYTF
-	TRBJ2-1	TRBV15	-	TGTGCCACCAGCAGAAACCGAGGTTCCTACAATGAGCAGTTCTTC	CATSRNRGSYNEQFF
-	TRBJ2-5	TRBV5-1	-	TGCGCCAGCAGCTTGGGACAGGCTAACCAAGAGACCCAGTACTTC	CASSLGQANQETQYF
-	TRBJ2-5	TRBV2	-	TGTGCCAGCAGTGTAGGGGGAATCCAAGAGACCCAGTACTTC	CASSVGGIQETQYF
-	TRBJ1-1	TRBV2	TRBD1	TGTGCCAGCAGTCAAGGGGGCAGGAACACTGAAGCTTTCTTT	CASSQGGRNTEAFF
few	TRBJ1-1	TRBV5-1	-	TGCGCCAGCAGCCTACAGGGTGGGAACACTGAAGCTTTCTTT	CASSLQGGNTEAFF
-	TRBJ2-3	TRBV5-1	TRBD1	TGCGCCAGCAGCTACAGGGGGCTAGATACGCAGTATTTT	CASSYRGLDTQYF
-	TRBJ2-5	TRBV28	-	TGTGCCAGCGGGGGGGGCCTGGAGACCCAGTACTTC	CASGGGLETQYF
once	TRBJ1-2	TRBV27	-	TGTGCCAGCAGTTTAAACGCAGGTAGTAACTATGGCTACACCTTC	CASSLNAGSNYGYTF
-	TRBJ1-5	TRBV21-1	-	TGTGCCAGCAGCAAAGATCCCGAAGGGGTCAATCAGCCCCAGCATTTT	CASSKDPEGVNQPQHF
-	TRBJ1-4	TRBV7-2	TRBD1	TGTGCCAGCAGCTTGGACAGGGCAACTAATGAAAAACTGTTTTTT	CASSLDRATNEKLFF
-	TRBJ2-4	TRBV19	TRBD1	TGTGCCAGTAGTCCCGTTGACAGGGAAAACATTCAGTACTTC	CASSPVDRENIQYF
-	TRBJ2-1	TRBV6-6	TRBD1	TGTGCCAGCAGACCACACCGGGACAGAATCAACAATGAGCAGTTCTTC	CASRPHRDRINNEQFF
-	TRBJ2-5	TRBV5-4	-	TGTGCCAGCAGCCAAACAGACAGGAAAGAGACCCAGTACTTC	CASSQTDRKETQYF
once	TRBJ1-2	TRBV6-5	TRBD1	TGTGCCAGCAGGCCACCGGGACAGTTAAACTATGGCTACACCTTC	CASRPPGQLNYGYTF